This T cell receptor beta chain comes out of a study of T cell clones after liver transplantation. Study-wide context: Timepoints were pre-transplant, pre-withdrawal, and after withdrawal was completed or failed. Study results and caveats: Compared with third party-reactive sequences, donor-reactive ones declined more, independent of withdrawal success.

The CDR3 covers 13 residues. Germline V gene lookup returns CDR1 LGHNA and CDR2 YSLEER. V lost 1 base and J lost 6, with 10 bases in between. Sequencing used immunoSEQ multiplex PCR; TCRdb keeps in-frame clones, though not all of them. In the table there are around 18,000 clones, approximately 92% of which are singletons. Comment on this clone: The antigen is undetermined.

The receptor was derived from a human patient who received a liver transplant. Some T cells may be the graft donor's. The chain has TRBV4-3 and TRBJ2-7; D is undetermined. Material: CD8+ T cells from blood, obtained around 42 months after liver transplant. This CDR3 reads CASSQGVGSEQYF. In DNA form, the CDR3 reads TGCGCCAGCAGCCAAGGAGTCGGGTCCGAGCAGTACTTC.